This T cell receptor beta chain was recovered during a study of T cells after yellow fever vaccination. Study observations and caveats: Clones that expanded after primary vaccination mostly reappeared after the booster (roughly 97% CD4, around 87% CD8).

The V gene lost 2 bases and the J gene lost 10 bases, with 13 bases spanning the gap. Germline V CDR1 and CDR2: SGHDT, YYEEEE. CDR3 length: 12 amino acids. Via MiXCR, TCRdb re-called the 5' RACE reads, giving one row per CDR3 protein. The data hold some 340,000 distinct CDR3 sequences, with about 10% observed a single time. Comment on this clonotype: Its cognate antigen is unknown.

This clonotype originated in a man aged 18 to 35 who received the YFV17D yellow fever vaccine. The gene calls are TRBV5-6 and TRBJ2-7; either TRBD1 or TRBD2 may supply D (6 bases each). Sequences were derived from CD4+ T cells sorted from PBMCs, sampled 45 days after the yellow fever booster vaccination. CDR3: CASSLQGGEQYF. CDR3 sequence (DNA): TGTGCCAGCAGCTTACAGGGCGGGGAACAGTACTTC. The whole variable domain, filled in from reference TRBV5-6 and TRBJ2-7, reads DAGVTQSPTHLIKTRGQQVTLRCSPKSGHDTVSWYQQALGQGPQFIFQYYEEEERQRGNFPDRFSGHQFPNYSSELNVNALLLGDSALYLCASSLQGGEQYFGPGTRLTVT.